The 3 T cell receptor beta chains below all came from one sample that was sequenced in a study of blood T cell repertoires in COVID-19. Profiling relied on immunoSEQ multiplex PCR, and the TCRdb table lists in-frame clones only, not all of them. The table shows under 350,000 clones, with 86% occurring only once. Sequencing used PBMCs or T cells enriched from blood (not recorded which). These TCRs come from a woman aged 18-29 years who had recovered from COVID-19.

The chain has TRBV7-9 and TRBJ2-7; 8 bases are shared with TRBD2. CDR1 and CDR2 from the germline V gene are SEHNR and FQNEAQ (reference sequence). The CDR3 is made up of 15 amino acids. V dropped 5 bases and J dropped 0; count of bases not matched to a gene: 6. The CDR3 region has the DNA TGTGCCAGCAGCGATACTAGCGGCGGCTCCTACGAGCAGTACTTC. Encoded protein: CASSDTSGGSYEQYF.

To note about this clone: Other nucleotide sequences from this sample produce the same CDR3. The chain uses TRBV18 and TRBJ1-1; D might be TRBD1 (5 bases). Trimming removed 1 base at V and 0 bases at J, with 6 bases between. Germline V gene data show CDR1 as KGHSH and CDR2 as LQKENI. CDR3 size: 14 residues. The CDR3 DNA follows: TGTGCCAGCTCACCACGACAGTTGAACACTGAAGCTTTCTTT. Its protein is CASSPRQLNTEAFF.

This clone was seen just once. This CDR3 is CASSTTGGNTEAFF. The CDR3 DNA reads as TGTGCCAGCAGTACGACAGGGGGGAACACTGAAGCTTTCTTT. The V call is TRBV6-5, the J call TRBJ1-1; 9 bases are a match to TRBD1. V lost 5 bases, J lost 1 base, and 2 bases stayed unmatched. Germline CDR1 and CDR2: MNHEY and SVGAGI. This CDR3 spans 14 amino acids.